This record covers a single TCR beta chain. This sample was included in a study of cytomegalovirus exposure and HLA in healthy donors. PCR was performed using 60 Vbeta and 13 Jbeta primers. The protocol was immunoSEQ multiplex PCR, while the TCRdb copy is restricted to in-frame clones and leaves out a portion. The sample yields approximately 200,000 clones, 82% seen once. The length of the CDR3 is 13 residues. With 6 bases removed from V and 6 bases from J, the gap between germline ends came to 13 bases. V is TRBV6-7 and J is TRBJ2-3, with D hard to call. TRBV6-7 is an ORF, with its function uncertain. Input material: PBMCs. This TCR derives from a woman in her forties or fifties in good health and CMV-seropositive. In DNA form, the CDR3 reads TGTGCCAGCAGCCGTAGAGTAGTCGATACGCAGTATTTT. It encodes CASSRRVVDTQYF.